The entry that follows covers one T cell receptor (beta chain) sequence. The sample originates from a study of identical twins. TCRdb re-called the 5' RACE reads with MiXCR, one entry per CDR3 protein. The sample includes 600,000 to 800,000 distinct CDR3 sequences, around 21% of them seen just once. Germline V gene sequence: CDR1 MNHEY, CDR2 SVGEGT. V lost 7 bases to trimming and J lost 12 bases, with 13 bases between them. The CDR3 runs 11 residues. The sample was also linked to a second study, of T cells expressing NK-cell markers.

This chain uses TRBV6-2 or TRBV6-3 with TRBJ2-1; D call uncertain. The sequence was obtained from a woman in her late teens or twenties in good health. The sequenced sample was PBMCs. CDR3 region: CASKLGYGQFF. The CDR3 nucleotides are TGTGCCAGCAAGTTAGGGTACGGGCAGTTCTTC.